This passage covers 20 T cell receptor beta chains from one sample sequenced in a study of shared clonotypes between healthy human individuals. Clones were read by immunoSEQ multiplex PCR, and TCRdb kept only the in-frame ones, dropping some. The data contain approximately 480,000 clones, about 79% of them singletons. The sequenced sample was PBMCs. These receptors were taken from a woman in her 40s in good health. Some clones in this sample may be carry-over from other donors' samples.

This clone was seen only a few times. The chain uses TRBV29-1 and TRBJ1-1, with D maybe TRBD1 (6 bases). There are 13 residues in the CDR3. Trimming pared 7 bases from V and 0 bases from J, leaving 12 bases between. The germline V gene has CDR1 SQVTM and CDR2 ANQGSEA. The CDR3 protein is CSAMDSMNTEAFF. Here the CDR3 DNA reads TGCAGCGCCATGGACAGCATGAACACTGAAGCTTTCTTT.

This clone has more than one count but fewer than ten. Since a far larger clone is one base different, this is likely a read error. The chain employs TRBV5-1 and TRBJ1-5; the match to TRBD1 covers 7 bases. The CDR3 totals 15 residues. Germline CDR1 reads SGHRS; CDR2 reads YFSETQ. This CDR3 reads CASGLEGARGQPQHF. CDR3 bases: TGCGCCAGCGGCTTGGAGGGGGCTCGTGGTCAGCCCCAGCATTTT.

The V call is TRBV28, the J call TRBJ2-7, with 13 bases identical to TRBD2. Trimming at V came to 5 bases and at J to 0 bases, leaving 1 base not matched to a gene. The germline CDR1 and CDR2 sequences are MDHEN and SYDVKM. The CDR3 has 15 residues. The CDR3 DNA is TGTGCCAGCAGTAGGACTAGCGGGAGCTCCTACGAGCAGTACTTC. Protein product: CASSRTSGSSYEQYF. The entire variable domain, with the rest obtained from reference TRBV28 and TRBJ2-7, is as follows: DVKVTQSSRYLVKRTGEKVFLECVQDMDHENMFWYRQDPGLGLRLIYFSYDVKMKEKGDIPEGYSVSREKKERFSLILESASTNQTSMYLCASSRTSGSSYEQYFGPGTRLTVT.

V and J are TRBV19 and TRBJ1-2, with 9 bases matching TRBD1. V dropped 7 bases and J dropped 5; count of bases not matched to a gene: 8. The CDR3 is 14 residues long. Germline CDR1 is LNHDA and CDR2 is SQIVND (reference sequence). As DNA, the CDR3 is TGTGCCAGTAATCCCGGGACAGGGATTTATGGCTACACCTTC. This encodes CASNPGTGIYGYTF.

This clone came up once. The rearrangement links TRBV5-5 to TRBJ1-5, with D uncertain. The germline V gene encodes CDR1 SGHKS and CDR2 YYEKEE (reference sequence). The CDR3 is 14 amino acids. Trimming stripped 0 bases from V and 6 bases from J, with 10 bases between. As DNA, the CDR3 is TGTGCCAGCAGCTTGGGGGGAGGTAGTCAGCCCCAGCATTTT. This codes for CASSLGGGSQPQHF.

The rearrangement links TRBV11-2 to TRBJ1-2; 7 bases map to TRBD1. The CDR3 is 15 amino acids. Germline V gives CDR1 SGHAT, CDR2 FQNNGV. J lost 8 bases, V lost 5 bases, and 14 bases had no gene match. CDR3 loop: CASSLGQEGGGGYTF. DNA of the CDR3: TGTGCCAGCAGCCTCGGACAGGAGGGAGGTGGAGGCTACACCTTC. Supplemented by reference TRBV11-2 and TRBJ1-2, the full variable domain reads EAGVAQSPRYKIIEKRQSVAFWCNPISGHATLYWYQQILGQGPKLLIQFQNNGVVDDSQLPKDRFSAERLKGVDSTLKIQPAKLEDSAVYLCASSLGQEGGGGYTFGSGTRLTVV.

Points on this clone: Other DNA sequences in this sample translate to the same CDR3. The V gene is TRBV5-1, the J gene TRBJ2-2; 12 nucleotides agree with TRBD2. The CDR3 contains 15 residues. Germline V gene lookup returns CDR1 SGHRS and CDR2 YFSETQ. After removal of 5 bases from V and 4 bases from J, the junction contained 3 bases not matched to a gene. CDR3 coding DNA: TGCGCCAGCAGTCCGACTAGCGGGGGCACCGGGGAGCTGTTTTTT. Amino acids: CASSPTSGGTGELFF.

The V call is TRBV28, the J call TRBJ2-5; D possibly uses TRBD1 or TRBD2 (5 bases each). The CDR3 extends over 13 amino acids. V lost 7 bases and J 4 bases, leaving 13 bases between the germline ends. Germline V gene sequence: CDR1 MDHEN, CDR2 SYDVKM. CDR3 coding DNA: TGTGCCAGCACCACCGGTGGGGGAGAGACCCAGTACTTC. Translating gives CASTTGGGETQYF.

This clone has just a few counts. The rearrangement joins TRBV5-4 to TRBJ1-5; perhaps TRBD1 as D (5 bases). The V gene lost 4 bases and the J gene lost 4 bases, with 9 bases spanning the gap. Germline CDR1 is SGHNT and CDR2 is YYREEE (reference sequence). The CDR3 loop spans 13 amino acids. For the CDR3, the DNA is TGTGCCAGCAGCCTAGACAGAAATCAGCCCCAGCATTTT. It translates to CASSLDRNQPQHF. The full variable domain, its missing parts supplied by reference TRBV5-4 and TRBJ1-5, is ETGVTQSPTHLIKTRGQQVTLRCSSQSGHNTVSWYQQALGQGPQFIFQYYREEENGRGNFPPRFSGLQFPNYSSELNVNALELDDSALYLCASSLDRNQPQHFGDGTRLSIL.

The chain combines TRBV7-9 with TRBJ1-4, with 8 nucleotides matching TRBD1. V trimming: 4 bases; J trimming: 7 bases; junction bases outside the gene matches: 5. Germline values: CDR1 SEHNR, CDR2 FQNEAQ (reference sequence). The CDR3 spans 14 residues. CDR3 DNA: TGTGCCAGCAGCTCCGGGACAGGTCTTGAAAAACTGTTTTTT. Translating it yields CASSSGTGLEKLFF. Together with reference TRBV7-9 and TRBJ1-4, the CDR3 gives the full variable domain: DTGVSQNPRHKITKRGQNVTFRCDPISEHNRLYWYRQTLGQGPEFLTYFQNEAQLEKSRLLSDRFSAERPKGSFSTLEIQRTEQGDSAMYLCASSSGTGLEKLFFGSGTQLSVL.

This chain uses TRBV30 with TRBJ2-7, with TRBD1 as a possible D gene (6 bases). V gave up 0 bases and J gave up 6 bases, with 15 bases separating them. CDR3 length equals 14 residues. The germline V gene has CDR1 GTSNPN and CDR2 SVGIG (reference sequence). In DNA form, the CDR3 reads TGTGCCTGGAGTGTCGTCAGGGGTGGATCCGAGCAGTACTTC. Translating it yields CAWSVVRGGSEQYF.

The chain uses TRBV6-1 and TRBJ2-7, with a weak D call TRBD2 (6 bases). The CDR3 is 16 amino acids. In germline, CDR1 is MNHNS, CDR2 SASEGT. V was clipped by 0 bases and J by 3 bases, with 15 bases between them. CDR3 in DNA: TGTGCCAGCAGTGAAGCCGGAGGGACTGGGTACTACGAGCAGTACTTC. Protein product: CASSEAGGTGYYEQYF.

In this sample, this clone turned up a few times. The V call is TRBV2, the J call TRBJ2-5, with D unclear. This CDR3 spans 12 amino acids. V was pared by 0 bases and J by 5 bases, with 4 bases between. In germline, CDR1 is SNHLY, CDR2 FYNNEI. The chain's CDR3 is CASSEAGETQYF. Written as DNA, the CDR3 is TGTGCCAGCAGTGAAGCTGGGGAGACCCAGTACTTC.

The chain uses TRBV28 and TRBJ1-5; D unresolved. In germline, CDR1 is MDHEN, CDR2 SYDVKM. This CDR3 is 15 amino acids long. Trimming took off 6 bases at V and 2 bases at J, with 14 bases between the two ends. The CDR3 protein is CASSLDPRGNQPQHF. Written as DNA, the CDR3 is TGTGCCAGCAGCCTGGACCCGAGAGGCAATCAGCCCCAGCATTTT.

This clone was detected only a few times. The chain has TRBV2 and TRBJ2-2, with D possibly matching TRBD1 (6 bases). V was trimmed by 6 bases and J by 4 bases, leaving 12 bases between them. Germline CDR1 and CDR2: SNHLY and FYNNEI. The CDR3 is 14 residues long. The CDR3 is CASSPRGVTGELFF. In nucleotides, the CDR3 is TGTGCCAGCAGCCCCAGGGGAGTCACCGGGGAGCTGTTTTTT.

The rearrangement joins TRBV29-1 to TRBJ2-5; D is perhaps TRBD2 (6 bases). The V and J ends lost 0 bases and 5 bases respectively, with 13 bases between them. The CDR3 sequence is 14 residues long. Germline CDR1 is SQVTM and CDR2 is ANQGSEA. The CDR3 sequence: CSVEDTASGETQYF. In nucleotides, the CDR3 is TGCAGCGTTGAAGATACGGCCAGCGGGGAGACCCAGTACTTC.

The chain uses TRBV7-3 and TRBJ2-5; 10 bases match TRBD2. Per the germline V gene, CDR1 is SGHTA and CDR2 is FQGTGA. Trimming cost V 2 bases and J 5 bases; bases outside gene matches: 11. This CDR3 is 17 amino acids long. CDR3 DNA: TGTGCCAGCAGCTTACGAGCGGGAGGGACGGGTCGGGAGACCCAGTACTTC. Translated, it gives CASSLRAGGTGRETQYF.

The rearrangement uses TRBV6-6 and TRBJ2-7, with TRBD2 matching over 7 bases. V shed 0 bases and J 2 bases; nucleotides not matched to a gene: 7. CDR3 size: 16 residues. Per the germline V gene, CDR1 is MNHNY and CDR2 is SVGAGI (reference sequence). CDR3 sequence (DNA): TGTGCCAGCAGTTACTCGAGGGCTAGCGGTGCCTACGAGCAGTACTTC. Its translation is CASSYSRASGAYEQYF.

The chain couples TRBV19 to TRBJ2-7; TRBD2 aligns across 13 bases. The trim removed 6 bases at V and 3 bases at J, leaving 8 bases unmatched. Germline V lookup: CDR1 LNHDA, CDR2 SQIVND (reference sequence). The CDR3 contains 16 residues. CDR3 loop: CASRELGLAGSYEQYF. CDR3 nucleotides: TGTGCCAGTAGGGAATTGGGACTAGCGGGGAGCTACGAGCAGTACTTC. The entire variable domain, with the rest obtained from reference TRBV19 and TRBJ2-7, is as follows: DGGITQSPKYLFRKEGQNVTLSCEQNLNHDAMYWYRQDPGQGLRLIYYSQIVNDFQKGDIAEGYSVSREKKESFPLTVTSAQKNPTAFYLCASRELGLAGSYEQYFGPGTRLTVT.

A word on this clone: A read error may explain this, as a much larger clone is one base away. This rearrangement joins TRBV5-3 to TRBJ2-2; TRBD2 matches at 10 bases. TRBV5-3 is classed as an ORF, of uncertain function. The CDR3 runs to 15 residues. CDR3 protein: CASSWTSGNTGELFF. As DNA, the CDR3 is TGTGCCAGCAGCTGGACTAGCGGGAACACCGGGGAGCTGTTTTTT.